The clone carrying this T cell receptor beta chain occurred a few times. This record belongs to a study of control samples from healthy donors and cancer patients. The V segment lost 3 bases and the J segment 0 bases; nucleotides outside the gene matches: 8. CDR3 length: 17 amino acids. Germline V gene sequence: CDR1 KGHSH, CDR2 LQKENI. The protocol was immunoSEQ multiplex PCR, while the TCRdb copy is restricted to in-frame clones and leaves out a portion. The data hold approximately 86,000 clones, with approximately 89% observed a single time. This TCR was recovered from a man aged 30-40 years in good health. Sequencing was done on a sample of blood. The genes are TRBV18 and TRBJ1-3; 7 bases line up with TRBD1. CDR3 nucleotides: TGTGCCAGCTCACCGAGGGGACAGAGTTTCTCTGGAAACACCATATATTTT. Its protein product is CASSPRGQSFSGNTIYF. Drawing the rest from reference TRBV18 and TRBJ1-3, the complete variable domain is NAGVMQNPRHLVRRRGQEARLRCSPMKGHSHVYWYRQLPEEGLKFMVYLQKENIIDESGMPKERFSAEFPKEGPSILRIQQVVRGDSAAYFCASSPRGQSFSGNTIYFGEGSWLTVV.